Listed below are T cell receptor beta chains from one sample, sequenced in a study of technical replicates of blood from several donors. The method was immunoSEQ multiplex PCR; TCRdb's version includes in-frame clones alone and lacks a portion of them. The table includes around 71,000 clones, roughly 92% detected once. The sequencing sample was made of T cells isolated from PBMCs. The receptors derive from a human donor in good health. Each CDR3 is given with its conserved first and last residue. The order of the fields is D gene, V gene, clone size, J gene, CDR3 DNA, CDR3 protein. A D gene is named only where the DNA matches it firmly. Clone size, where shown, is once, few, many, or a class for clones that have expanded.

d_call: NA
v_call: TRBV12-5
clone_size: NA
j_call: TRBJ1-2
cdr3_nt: TGTGCTAGTGGTTTGGTACTGATAGATACTCCTAACTATGGCTACACCTTC
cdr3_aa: CASGLVLIDTPNYGYTF

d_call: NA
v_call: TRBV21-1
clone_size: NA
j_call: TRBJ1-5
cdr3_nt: TGTGCCAGCAGCAAAGCGCTTGGTAGGGACAGGGGGTCCAATCAGCCCCAGCATTTT
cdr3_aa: CASSKALGRDRGSNQPQHF

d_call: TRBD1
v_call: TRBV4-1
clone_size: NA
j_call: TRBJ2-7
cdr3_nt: TGCGCCAGCAGCCAACTAGACAGGGCCACCTACGAGCAGTACTTC
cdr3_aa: CASSQLDRATYEQYF

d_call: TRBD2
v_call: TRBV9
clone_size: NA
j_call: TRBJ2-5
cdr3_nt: TGTGCCAGCAGCGTAGCTAGCGGGAGAACAGAGACCCAGTACTTC
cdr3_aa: CASSVASGRTETQYF

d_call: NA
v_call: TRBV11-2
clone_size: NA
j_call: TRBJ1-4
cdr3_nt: TGTGCCAGCAGCTGGTTTAGTAGTGCAACTAATGAAAAACTGTTTTTT
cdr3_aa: CASSWFSSATNEKLFF

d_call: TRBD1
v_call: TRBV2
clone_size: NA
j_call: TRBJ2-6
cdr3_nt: TGTGCCAGCACCGGGACAGGTAGCTCTGGGGCCAACGTCCTGACTTTC
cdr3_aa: CASTGTGSSGANVLTF

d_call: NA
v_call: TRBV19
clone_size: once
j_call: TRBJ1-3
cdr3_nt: TGTGCCAGTAAGGAACAGTCAGCTGGAAACACCATATATTTT
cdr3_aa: CASKEQSAGNTIYF

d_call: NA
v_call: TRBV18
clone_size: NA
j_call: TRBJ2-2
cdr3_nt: TGTGCCAGCTCTCGTCGGGATCTATCAACCGGGGAGCTGTTTTTT
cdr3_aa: CASSRRDLSTGELFF

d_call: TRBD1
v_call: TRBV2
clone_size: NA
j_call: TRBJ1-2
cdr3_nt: TGTGCCAGCAGTGAAGGTGCATACAGGGGGAATGGCTACACCTTC
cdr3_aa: CASSEGAYRGNGYTF

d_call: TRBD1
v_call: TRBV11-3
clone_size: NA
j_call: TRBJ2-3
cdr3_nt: TGTGCCAGCAGCCGGACAGGGGGCACAGATACGCAGTATTTT
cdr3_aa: CASSRTGGTDTQYF

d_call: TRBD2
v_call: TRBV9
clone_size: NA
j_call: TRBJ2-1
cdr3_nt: TGTGCCAGCAGCCTCAGCGGGAGCTCCTACAATGAGCAGTTCTTC
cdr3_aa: CASSLSGSSYNEQFF

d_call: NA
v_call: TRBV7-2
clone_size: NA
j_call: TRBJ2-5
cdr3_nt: TGTGCCAGCAGCCCGTCCAGTGGGGGGGAGACCCAGTACTTC
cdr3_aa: CASSPSSGGETQYF

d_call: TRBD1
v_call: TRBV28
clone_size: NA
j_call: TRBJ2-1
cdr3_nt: TGTGCCAGCAGTTCGGGACAGCGCATAGAGCAGTTCTTC
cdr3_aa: CASSSGQRIEQFF

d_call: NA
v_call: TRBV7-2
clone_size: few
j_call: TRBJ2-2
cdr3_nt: TGTGCCAGCAGCAGTAGCGGAAACACCGGGGAGCTGTTTTTT
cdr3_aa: CASSSSGNTGELFF

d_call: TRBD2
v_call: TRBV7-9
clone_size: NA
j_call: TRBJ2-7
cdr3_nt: TGTGCCAGCAGCTTAGCTAACGGGGGGACTGAGCAGTACTTC
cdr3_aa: CASSLANGGTEQYF

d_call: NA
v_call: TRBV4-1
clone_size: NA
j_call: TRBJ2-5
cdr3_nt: TGCGCCAGCAGCCAAGTTGGTTATGGGGCAATGGAGACCCAGTACTTC
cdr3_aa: CASSQVGYGAMETQYF

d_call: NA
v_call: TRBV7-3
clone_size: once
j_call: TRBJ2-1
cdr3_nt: TGTGCCAGCAGCTTAGTCGATGAGCAGTTCTTC
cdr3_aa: CASSLVDEQFF

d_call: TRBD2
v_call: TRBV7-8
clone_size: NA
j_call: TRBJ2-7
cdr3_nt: TGTGCCAGCAGCTCGACTAGCGGCTCCTACGAGCAGTACTTC
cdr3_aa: CASSSTSGSYEQYF

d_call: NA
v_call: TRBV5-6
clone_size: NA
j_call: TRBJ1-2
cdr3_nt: TGTGCCAGCAGCGGAAACAGGGTCGGCTACACCTTC
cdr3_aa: CASSGNRVGYTF

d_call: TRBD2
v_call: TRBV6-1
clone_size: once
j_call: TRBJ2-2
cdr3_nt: TGTGCCAGCAGTGAACAGCAGCGGGAGTTGGCCGGGGAGCTGTTTTTT
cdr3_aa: CASSEQQRELAGELFF

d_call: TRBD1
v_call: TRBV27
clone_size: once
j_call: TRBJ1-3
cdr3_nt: TGTGCCAGTGGGGACAGGGTTGGAAACACCATATATTTT
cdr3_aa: CASGDRVGNTIYF

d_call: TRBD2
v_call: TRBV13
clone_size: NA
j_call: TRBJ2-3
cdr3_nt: TGTGCCAGCAGCTTACCCAATGACTTACCGGGACTAACGCAGTATTTT
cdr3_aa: CASSLPNDLPGLTQYF

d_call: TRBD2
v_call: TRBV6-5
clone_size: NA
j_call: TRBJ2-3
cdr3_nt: TGTGCCAGCAAAGGACTAGTCACAGATACGCAGTATTTT
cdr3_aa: CASKGLVTDTQYF

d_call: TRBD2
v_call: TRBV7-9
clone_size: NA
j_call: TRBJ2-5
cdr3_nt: TGTGCCAGCAGCTTCGCGGGAGGACGCGAGACCCAGTACTTC
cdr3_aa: CASSFAGGRETQYF

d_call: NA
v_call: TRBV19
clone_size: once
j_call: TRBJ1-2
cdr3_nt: TGTGCCAGTAGTATTAGTCCCAATTCCTATGGCTACACCTTC
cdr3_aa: CASSISPNSYGYTF

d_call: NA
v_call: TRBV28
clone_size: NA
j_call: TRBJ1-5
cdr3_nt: TGTGCCAGCAGTTATGACAGGACTAGCAATCAGCCCCAGCATTTT
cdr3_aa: CASSYDRTSNQPQHF

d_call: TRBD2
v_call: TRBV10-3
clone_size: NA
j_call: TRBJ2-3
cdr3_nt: TGTGCCATCATTCAGCGGGAGGGCAAGGATACGCAGTATTTT
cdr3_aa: CAIIQREGKDTQYF

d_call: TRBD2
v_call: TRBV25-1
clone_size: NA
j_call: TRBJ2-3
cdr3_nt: TGTGCCAGCAGTTTCGAGCGGGAGCTCTCAGATACGCAGTATTTT
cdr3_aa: CASSFERELSDTQYF

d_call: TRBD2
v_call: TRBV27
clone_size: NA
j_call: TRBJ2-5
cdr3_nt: TGTGCCAGCAGTAGCGGGAGGGGCCAAGAGACCCAGTACTTC
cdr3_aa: CASSSGRGQETQYF

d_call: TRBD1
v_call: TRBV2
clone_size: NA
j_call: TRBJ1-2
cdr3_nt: TGTGCCAGCAGTTCCGGGACAGGGGACGACGGCTACACCTTC
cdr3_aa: CASSSGTGDDGYTF

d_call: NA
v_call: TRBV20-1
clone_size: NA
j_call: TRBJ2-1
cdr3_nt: TGCAGTGCTAGAGAGGGCGATGAGCAGTTCTTC
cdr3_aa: CSAREGDEQFF

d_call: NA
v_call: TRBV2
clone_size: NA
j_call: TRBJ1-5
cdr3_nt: TGTGCCAGCAGTGTCGACGGGGAAAATCAGCCCCAGCATTTT
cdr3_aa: CASSVDGENQPQHF

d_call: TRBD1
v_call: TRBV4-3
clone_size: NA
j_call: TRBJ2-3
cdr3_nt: TGCGCCAGCAGCAACTACAGGGGAAGCACAGATACGCAGTATTTT
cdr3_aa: CASSNYRGSTDTQYF

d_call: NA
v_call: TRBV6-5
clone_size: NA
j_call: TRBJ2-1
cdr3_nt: TGTGCCAGCACCACTTCGTGGAGCTCCTACAATGAGCAGTTCTTC
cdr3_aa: CASTTSWSSYNEQFF

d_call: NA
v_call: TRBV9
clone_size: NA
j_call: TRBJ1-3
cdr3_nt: TGTGCCAGCAGCGTATCGGGAGTCTCTGGAAACACCATATATTTT
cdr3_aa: CASSVSGVSGNTIYF

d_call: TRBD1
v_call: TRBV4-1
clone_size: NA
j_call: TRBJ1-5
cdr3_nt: TGCGCCAGCAGCCAACACGTGGGACAGGGAGAAGTACAGCATTTT
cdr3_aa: CASSQHVGQGEVQHF

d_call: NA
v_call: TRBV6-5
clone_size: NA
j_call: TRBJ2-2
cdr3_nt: TGTGCCAGCAGTTACATAGCGGATAACACCGGGGAGCTGTTTTTT
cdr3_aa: CASSYIADNTGELFF

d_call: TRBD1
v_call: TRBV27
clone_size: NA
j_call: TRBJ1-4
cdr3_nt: TGTGCCAGCAGTCTCCGGGACAGGGTTGAAAAACTGTTTTTT
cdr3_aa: CASSLRDRVEKLFF

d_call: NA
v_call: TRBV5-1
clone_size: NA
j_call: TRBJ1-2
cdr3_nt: TGCGCCAGCAGCTTGGATTACTCTGGCTACACCTTC
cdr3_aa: CASSLDYSGYTF

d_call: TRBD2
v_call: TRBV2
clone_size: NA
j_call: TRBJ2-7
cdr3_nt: TGTGCCAGCAGTGAAGCGGCGGGAGCCACCTTATACGAGCAGTACTTC
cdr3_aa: CASSEAAGATLYEQYF

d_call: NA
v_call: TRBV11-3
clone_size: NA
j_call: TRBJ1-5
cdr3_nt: TGTGCCAGCAGCTTGGACAACTATCAGCCCCAGCATTTT
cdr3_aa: CASSLDNYQPQHF

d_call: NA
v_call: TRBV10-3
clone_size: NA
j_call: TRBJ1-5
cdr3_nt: TGTGCCATCAGTGAGTCCAGTGGACAGAGCAATCAGCCCCAGCATTTT
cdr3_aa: CAISESSGQSNQPQHF

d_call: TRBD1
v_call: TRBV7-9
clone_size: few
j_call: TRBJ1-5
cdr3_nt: TGTGCCAGCAGCAAGGGACAGGGGGCACAATATCAGCCCCAGCATTTT
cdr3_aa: CASSKGQGAQYQPQHF

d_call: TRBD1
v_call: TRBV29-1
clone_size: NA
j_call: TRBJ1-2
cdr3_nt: TGCAGCGTTTGGTACAGGGGGAACTATGGCTACACCTTC
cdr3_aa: CSVWYRGNYGYTF

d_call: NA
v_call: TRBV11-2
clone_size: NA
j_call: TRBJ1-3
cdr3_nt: TGTGCCAGCAGCTTAGATCTTTTCTTAAACTCTGGAAACACCATATATTTT
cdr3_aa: CASSLDLFLNSGNTIYF

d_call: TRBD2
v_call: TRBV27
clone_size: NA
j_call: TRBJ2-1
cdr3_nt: TGTGCCAGCAGTTTCAGATCGGGACTAGCGGGAGGACGGCAGTTCTTC
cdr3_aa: CASSFRSGLAGGRQFF

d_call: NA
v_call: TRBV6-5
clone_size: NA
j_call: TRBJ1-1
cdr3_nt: TGTGCCAGCAGTTACGACAGTCCGGGCACTGAAGCTTTCTTT
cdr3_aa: CASSYDSPGTEAFF

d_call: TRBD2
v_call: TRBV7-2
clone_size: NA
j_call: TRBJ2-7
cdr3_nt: TGTGCCAGCAGCTTAAGTCGGCTAGCGGGAGGCTACGAGCAGTACTTC
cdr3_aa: CASSLSRLAGGYEQYF

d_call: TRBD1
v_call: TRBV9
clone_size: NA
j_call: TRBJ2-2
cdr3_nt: TGTGCCAGCAGGGACGCCGGGACAGGGAACACCGGGGAGCTGTTTTTT
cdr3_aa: CASRDAGTGNTGELFF

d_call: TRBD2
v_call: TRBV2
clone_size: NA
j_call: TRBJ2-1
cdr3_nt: TGTGCCAGCAGTGACCCGCGGACTAGCGGGAATAGGGGCTCCTACAATGAGCAGTTCTTC
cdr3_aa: CASSDPRTSGNRGSYNEQFF

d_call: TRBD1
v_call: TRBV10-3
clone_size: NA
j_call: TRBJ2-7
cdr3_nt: TGTGCCATCAGGCAAGAGACAGGGGGAGCCTACGAGCAGTACTTC
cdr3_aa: CAIRQETGGAYEQYF